The 25 T cell receptor beta chains below come from one sample, sequenced in a study of blood T cell repertoires in COVID-19. Libraries were prepared by immunoSEQ multiplex PCR; TCRdb keeps only in-frame clonotypes and omits some of them. This table holds 100,000 to 150,000 clones, roughly 87% found once. The sequenced sample was peripheral blood. The receptor set was obtained from a man older than 75 with active or convalescent COVID-19.

This chain links TRBV9 with TRBJ2-6, with unresolved D. Germline V gene lookup returns CDR1 SGDLS and CDR2 YYNGEE. The CDR3 has 17 residues. The V gene lost 0 bases and the J gene lost 4 bases, with 14 bases spanning the gap. The CDR3 sequence: CASSVATKTPGANVLTF. The CDR3 nucleotides read TGTGCCAGCAGCGTAGCTACTAAAACCCCCGGGGCCAACGTCCTGACTTTC.

The gene calls are TRBV7-2 and TRBJ2-3; 16 bases match TRBD2. CDR1 and CDR2 (germline): SGHTA, FQGNSA. V lost 5 bases to trimming and J lost 6 bases; unmatched junction nucleotides: 5. The CDR3 is 16 amino acids. CDR3 coding DNA: TGTGCCAGCAGCCCGGGACTAGCGGGAGGGGGGGATACGCAGTATTTT. This gives the protein CASSPGLAGGGDTQYF.

The CDR3 loop reads CASSIQGGTEAFF. The CDR3 DNA follows: TGTGCCAGCAGTATACAGGGAGGGACTGAAGCTTTCTTT. V gene TRBV12-3 or TRBV12-4 combines with J gene TRBJ1-1; D is perhaps TRBD1 (6 bases). This CDR3 has 13 amino acids. Trimming shortened V by 5 bases and J by 5 bases, and 12 bases separated the two germline ends.

This clone was seen a single time. This rearrangement joins TRBV7-2 to TRBJ2-5, with D possibly matching TRBD2 (5 bases). The CDR3 is made up of 15 amino acids. Germline CDR1 is SGHTA and CDR2 is FQGNSA. The germline V and J ends were trimmed by 3 bases and 1 base, with 12 bases remaining between them. The CDR3 region is CASSFVGEGQETQYF. The CDR3 coding sequence is TGTGCCAGCAGCTTCGTGGGAGAGGGCCAAGAGACCCAGTACTTC. The variable domain in full, with the rest retrieved from reference TRBV7-2 and TRBJ2-5, is GAGVSQSPSNKVTEKGKDVELRCDPISGHTALYWYRQSLGQGLEFLIYFQGNSAPDKSGLPSDRFSAERTGGSVSTLTIQRTQQEDSAVYLCASSFVGEGQETQYFGPGTRLLVL.

This chain joins TRBV6-5 and TRBJ1-1; unclear D gene. From germline, CDR1 is MNHEY and CDR2 SVGAGI. This CDR3 has 16 residues. Trimming shortened V by 4 bases and J by 4 bases, and 19 bases separated the two germline ends. The chain's CDR3 is CASSSPGRVSVTEAFF. The CDR3 DNA follows: TGTGCCAGCAGTTCCCCCGGGAGGGTATCAGTCACTGAAGCTTTCTTT.

The rearrangement joins TRBV19 to TRBJ2-2; 11 nucleotides agree with TRBD2. V lost 5 bases to trimming and J lost 5 bases; unmatched junction nucleotides: 13. The germline V gene has CDR1 LNHDA and CDR2 SQIVND (reference sequence). This CDR3 has 18 amino acids. The DNA of the CDR3 is TGTGCCAGTAGTGAAGGACTAGCGGGCGCTCGGGGTACCGGGGAGCTGTTTTTT. It translates to CASSEGLAGARGTGELFF. Full variable domain (remainder filled in from reference TRBV19 and TRBJ2-2): DGGITQSPKYLFRKEGQNVTLSCEQNLNHDAMYWYRQDPGQGLRLIYYSQIVNDFQKGDIAEGYSVSREKKESFPLTVTSAQKNPTAFYLCASSEGLAGARGTGELFFGEGSRLTVL.

CDR3 amino acids: CAISKEQDQPQHF. In DNA, the CDR3 is TGTGCCATCAGCAAAGAACAGGATCAGCCCCAGCATTTT. The rearrangement uses TRBV10-3 and TRBJ1-5; D may be TRBD1 (5 bases). The CDR3 loop spans 13 amino acids. Germline CDR1 and CDR2: ENHRY and SYGVKD. Trimming cost V 6 bases and J 5 bases, with 11 bases left between them.

The rearrangement joins TRBV7-2 to TRBJ1-5, with 7 bases identical to TRBD1. This CDR3 contains 16 residues. The germline V gene encodes CDR1 SGHTA and CDR2 FQGNSA. Germline trimming cut 0 bases from V and 10 bases from J; bases unmatched to any gene: 12. In DNA, the CDR3 is TGTGCCAGCAGCTTAGCGCCTACAGGGGCGGGAGGACCCCAGCATTTT. Protein sequence: CASSLAPTGAGGPQHF.

The rearrangement links TRBV10-3 to TRBJ1-2, with D unclear. The CDR3 totals 13 residues. The V gene's germline CDR1 is ENHRY and CDR2 SYGVKD. Between the trimmed V and J ends, which lost 0 bases and 4 bases, there was a span of 6 bases. The CDR3 loop reads CAISESQAYGYTF. The CDR3 region has the DNA TGTGCCATCAGTGAGTCCCAAGCCTATGGCTACACCTTC.

The J gene is TRBJ2-7, the V gene TRBV6-5; 8 nucleotides match TRBD1. The CDR3 contains 15 residues. CDR1 is MNHEY and CDR2 is SVGAGI in the germline V gene. V was clipped by 1 base and J by 2 bases; unmatched bases: 4. CDR3 amino acids: CASSYWQGATYEQYF. The DNA of the CDR3 is TGTGCCAGCAGTTACTGGCAGGGGGCTACCTACGAGCAGTACTTC.

In this sample, this clone turned up a few times. The chain joins TRBV7-9 to TRBJ2-7, with TRBD1 matching 7 bases. The CDR3 is 14 residues long. CDR1 is SEHNR and CDR2 is FQNEAQ in the germline V gene (reference sequence). The trim removed 4 bases at V and 0 bases at J, leaving 3 bases unmatched. For the CDR3, the DNA is TGTGCCAGCAGCTCCCGGGACAGCTCCTACGAGCAGTACTTC. It is translated as CASSSRDSSYEQYF.

Comment on this clone: The same CDR3 is also encoded by other DNA sequences in this sample. V and J are TRBV5-4 and TRBJ2-3; 14 nucleotides match TRBD2. Per germline, CDR1 SGHNT and CDR2 YYREEE (reference sequence). The CDR3 contains 16 residues. The junction had 2 bases not matched to a gene; V was cut back by 0 bases and J by 5 bases. The CDR3 here is CASSLGLAGGLDTQYF. Written as DNA, the CDR3 is TGTGCCAGCAGCTTGGGACTAGCGGGGGGGTTAGATACGCAGTATTTT. The full variable domain, with the rest looked up from reference TRBV5-4 and TRBJ2-3, is ETGVTQSPTHLIKTRGQQVTLRCSSQSGHNTVSWYQQALGQGPQFIFQYYREEENGRGNFPPRFSGLQFPNYSSELNVNALELDDSALYLCASSLGLAGGLDTQYFGPGTRLTVL.

A few counts support this clone. This chain joins TRBV6-2 or TRBV6-3 and TRBJ2-3; D gene unclear. This CDR3 is 15 amino acids long. Trimming shortened V by 4 bases and J by 4 bases, and 15 bases separated the two germline ends. Germline lookup yields CDR1 MNHEY and CDR2 SVGEGT. CDR3 DNA: TGTGCCAGCAGTTCCCCCGGCAGGTCCCCAGATACGCAGTATTTT. The encoded protein is CASSSPGRSPDTQYF.

The rearrangement links TRBV5-1 to TRBJ1-5; 9 bases agree with TRBD1. Germline V gene sequence: CDR1 SGHRS, CDR2 YFSETQ. The CDR3 extends over 19 amino acids. Trimming took 4 bases from V and 1 from J; bases not matched to a gene: 15. Here the CDR3 DNA reads TGCGCCAGCAGCGCATCGCCGGGACAGGGAACCGGGAGCAATCAGCCCCAGCATTTT. It encodes CASSASPGQGTGSNQPQHF.

V usage is TRBV6-4 and J usage is TRBJ1-2; D possibly corresponds to TRBD1 (6 bases). In germline, CDR1 is MRHNA, CDR2 SNTAGT. CDR3 length: 17 amino acids. V was shortened by 0 bases and J by 3 bases, with 17 bases between the two germline ends. The chain's CDR3 is CASSDSGGGARYYGYTF. CDR3 sequence (DNA): TGTGCCAGCAGTGACTCCGGGGGGGGCGCAAGGTACTATGGCTACACCTTC.

V usage is TRBV6-5 and J usage is TRBJ2-5; D call uncertain. The CDR3 runs to 11 residues. In germline, CDR1 is MNHEY, CDR2 SVGAGI. V lost 6 bases and J 1 base, leaving 3 bases between the germline ends. The CDR3 nucleotides are TGTGCCAGCAGGGCCCAAGAGACCCAGTACTTC. Its translation is CASRAQETQYF.

The gene calls are TRBV10-3 and TRBJ1-1; 10 positions agree with TRBD1. Germline V gene data show CDR1 as ENHRY and CDR2 as SYGVKD. Trimming at V came to 10 bases and at J to 0 bases, leaving 5 bases not matched to a gene. The CDR3 runs 14 residues. The CDR3 coding sequence is TGTGCCAGCAGACAGGGGGCTATGAACACTGAAGCTTTCTTT. This encodes CASRQGAMNTEAFF.

This chain joins TRBV27 and TRBJ1-6; D perhaps matches TRBD1 (6 bases). Trimming cost V 2 bases and J 4 bases, with 6 bases left between them. Germline-derived CDR1 and CDR2 are MNHEY and SMNVEV (reference sequence). The CDR3 consists of 14 residues. The CDR3 nucleotides read TGTGCCAGCAGTTTAGGACAGTATAATTCACCCCTCCACTTT. This gives the protein CASSLGQYNSPLHF.

This clone showed up just once. The chain employs TRBV14 and TRBJ1-2, with TRBD1 as a possible D gene (5 bases). V gave up 1 base and J gave up 6 bases, with 12 bases separating them. The CDR3 covers 14 residues. Germline CDR1 reads SGHDN; CDR2 reads FVKESK. The CDR3: CASSQVAGRDGYTF. CDR3 nucleotides: TGTGCCAGCAGCCAAGTGGCAGGGAGGGATGGCTACACCTTC.

The chain has TRBV5-1 and TRBJ2-3; 10 bases align to TRBD2. Germline-derived CDR1 and CDR2 are SGHRS and YFSETQ. V was pared by 0 bases and J by 1 base, with 2 bases of the junction left unmatched. The CDR3 contains 16 residues. CDR3 nucleotide sequence: TGCGCCAGCAGCTTGGCTAGCGGGGGACGCACAGATACGCAGTATTTT. It specifies CASSLASGGRTDTQYF.

The chain is built from TRBV7-2 and TRBJ2-7; 8 nucleotides agree with TRBD2. The germline CDR1 and CDR2 sequences are SGHTA and FQGNSA. CDR3 length: 16 amino acids. Unmatched junction bases numbered 13, after V lost 2 bases and J lost 7 bases. The CDR3 spells CASSLIAGRGREEQYF. CDR3 DNA sequence: TGTGCCAGCAGCTTAATCGCCGGGAGGGGTCGTGAAGAGCAGTACTTC.

J is TRBJ1-1 and V is TRBV3-1 (or the pseudogene TRBV3-2); D may be TRBD1 (6 bases). The CDR3 is 17 amino acids. The V and J ends lost 3 bases and 1 base respectively, with 18 bases between them. Germline-derived CDR1 and CDR2 are LGHDT and YNNKEL (reference sequence). The chain's CDR3 is CASSHNPGQRKNTEAFF. CDR3 DNA: TGTGCCAGCAGCCACAATCCGGGACAAAGAAAGAACACTGAAGCTTTCTTT.

This chain links TRBV7-3 with TRBJ2-3, with TRBD1 as a possible D gene (5 bases). V lost 5 bases to trimming and J lost 6 bases, with 15 bases between them. Per the germline V gene, CDR1 is SGHTA and CDR2 is FQGTGA. The CDR3 is 14 amino acids. The chain's CDR3 is CASSPRGATDTQYF. The DNA of the CDR3 is TGTGCCAGCAGCCCTCGTGGGGCAACGGATACGCAGTATTTT.

V gene TRBV12-3 or TRBV12-4 combines with J gene TRBJ2-7; no reliable D call. The CDR3 totals 13 residues. V lost 1 base and J lost 3, with 7 bases in between. The DNA for the CDR3 is TGTGCCAGCAGTTTAGTAGCTGGCTACGAGCAGTACTTC. Translating gives CASSLVAGYEQYF.

This sequence joins TRBV9 and TRBJ2-1, with D possibly being TRBD1 (5 bases). Trimming cost V 0 bases and J 10 bases, with 14 bases left between them. CDR3 size: 14 residues. Germline V lookup: CDR1 SGDLS, CDR2 YYNGEE. The CDR3 nucleotides read TGTGCCAGCAGCGTAGCTTCCGACAGCTTGGAGCAGTTCTTC. The encoded protein is CASSVASDSLEQFF.